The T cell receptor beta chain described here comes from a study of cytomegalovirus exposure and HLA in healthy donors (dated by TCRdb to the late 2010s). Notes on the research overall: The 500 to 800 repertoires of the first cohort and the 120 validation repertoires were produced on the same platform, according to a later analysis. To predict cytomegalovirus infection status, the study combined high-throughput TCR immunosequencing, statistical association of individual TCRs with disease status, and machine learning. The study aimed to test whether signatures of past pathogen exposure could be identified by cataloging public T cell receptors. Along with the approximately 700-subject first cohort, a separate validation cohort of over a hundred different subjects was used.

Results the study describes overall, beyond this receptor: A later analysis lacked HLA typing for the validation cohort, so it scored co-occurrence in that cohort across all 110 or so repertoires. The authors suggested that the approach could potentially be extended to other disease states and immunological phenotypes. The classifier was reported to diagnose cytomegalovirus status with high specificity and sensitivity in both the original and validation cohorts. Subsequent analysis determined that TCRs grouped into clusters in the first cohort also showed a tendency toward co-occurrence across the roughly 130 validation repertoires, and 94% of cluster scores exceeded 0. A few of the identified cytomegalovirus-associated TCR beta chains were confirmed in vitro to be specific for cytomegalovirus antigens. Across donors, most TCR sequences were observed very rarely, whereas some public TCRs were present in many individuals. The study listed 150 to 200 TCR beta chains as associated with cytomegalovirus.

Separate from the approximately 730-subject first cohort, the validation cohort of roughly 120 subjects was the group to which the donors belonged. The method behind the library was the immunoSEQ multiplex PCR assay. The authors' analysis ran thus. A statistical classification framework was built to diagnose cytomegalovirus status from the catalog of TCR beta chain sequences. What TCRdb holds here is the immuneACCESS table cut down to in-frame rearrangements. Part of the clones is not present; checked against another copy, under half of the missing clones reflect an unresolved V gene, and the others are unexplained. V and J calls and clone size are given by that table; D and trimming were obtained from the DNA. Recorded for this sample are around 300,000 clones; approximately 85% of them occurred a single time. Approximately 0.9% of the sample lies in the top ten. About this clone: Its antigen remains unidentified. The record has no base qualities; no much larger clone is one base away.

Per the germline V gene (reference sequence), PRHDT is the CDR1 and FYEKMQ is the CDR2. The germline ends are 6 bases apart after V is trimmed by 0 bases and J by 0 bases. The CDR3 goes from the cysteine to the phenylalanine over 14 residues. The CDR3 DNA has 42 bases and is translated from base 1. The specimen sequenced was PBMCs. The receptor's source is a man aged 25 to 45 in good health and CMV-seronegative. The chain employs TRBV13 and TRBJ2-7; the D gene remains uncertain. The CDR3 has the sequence CASSLGRGSYEQYF. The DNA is TGTGCCAGCAGCTTAGGCCGAGGCTCCTACGAGCAGTACTTC.